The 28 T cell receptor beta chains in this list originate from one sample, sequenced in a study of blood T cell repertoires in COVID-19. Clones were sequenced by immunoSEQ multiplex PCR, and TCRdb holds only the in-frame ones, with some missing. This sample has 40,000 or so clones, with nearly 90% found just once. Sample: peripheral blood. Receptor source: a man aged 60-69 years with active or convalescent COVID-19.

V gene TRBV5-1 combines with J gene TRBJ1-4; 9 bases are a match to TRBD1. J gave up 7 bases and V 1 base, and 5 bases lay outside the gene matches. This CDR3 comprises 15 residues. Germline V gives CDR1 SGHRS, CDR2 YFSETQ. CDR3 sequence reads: CASSLTGGRAEKLFF. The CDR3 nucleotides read TGCGCCAGCAGCTTGACAGGGGGCCGGGCTGAAAAACTGTTTTTT.

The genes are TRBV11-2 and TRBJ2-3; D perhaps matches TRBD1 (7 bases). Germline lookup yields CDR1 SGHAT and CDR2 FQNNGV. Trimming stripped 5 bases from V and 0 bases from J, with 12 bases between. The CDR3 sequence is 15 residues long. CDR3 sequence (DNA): TGTGCCAGCAGCCCCAGGGGGGCAAGCACAGATACGCAGTATTTT. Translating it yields CASSPRGASTDTQYF.

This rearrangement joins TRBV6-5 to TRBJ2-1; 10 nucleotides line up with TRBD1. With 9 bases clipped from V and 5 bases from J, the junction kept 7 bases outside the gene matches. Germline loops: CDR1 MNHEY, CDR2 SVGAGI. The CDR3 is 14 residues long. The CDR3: CASRTGGVDNEQFF. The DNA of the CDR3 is TGTGCCAGTAGGACAGGGGGAGTGGACAATGAGCAGTTCTTC.

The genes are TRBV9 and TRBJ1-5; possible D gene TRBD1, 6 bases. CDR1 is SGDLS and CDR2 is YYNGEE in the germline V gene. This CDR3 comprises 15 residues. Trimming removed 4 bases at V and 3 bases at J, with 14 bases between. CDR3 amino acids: CASSPTGYYNQPQHF. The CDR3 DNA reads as TGTGCCAGCAGCCCTACAGGGTACTACAATCAGCCCCAGCATTTT.

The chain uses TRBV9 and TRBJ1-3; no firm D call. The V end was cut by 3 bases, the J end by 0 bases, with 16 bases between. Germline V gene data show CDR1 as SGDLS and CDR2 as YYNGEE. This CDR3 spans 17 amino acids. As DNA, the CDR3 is TGTGCCAGCAGCGCCAGGAGCGGGGAGAGCTCTGGAAACACCATATATTTT. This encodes CASSARSGESSGNTIYF.

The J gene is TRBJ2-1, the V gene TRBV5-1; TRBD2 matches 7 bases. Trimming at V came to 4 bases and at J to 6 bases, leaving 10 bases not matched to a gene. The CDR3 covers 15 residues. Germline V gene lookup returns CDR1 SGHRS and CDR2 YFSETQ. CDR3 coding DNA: TGCGCCAGCAGCAAGAGGGCGTCTAGCGGCAATGAGCAGTTCTTC. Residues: CASSKRASSGNEQFF.

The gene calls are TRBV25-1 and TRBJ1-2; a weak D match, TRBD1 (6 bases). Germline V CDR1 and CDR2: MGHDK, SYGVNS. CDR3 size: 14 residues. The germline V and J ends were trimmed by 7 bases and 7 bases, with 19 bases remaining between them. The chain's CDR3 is CASTYGGALSGYTF. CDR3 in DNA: TGTGCCAGCACCTATGGGGGGGCTTTGAGTGGCTACACCTTC.

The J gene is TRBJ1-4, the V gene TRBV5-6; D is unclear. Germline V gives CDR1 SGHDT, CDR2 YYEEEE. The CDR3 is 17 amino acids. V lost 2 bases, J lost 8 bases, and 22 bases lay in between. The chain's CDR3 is CASSFRRITRELEKLFF. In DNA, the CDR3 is TGTGCCAGCAGCTTTAGGCGAATTACGAGGGAATTAGAAAAACTGTTTTTT.

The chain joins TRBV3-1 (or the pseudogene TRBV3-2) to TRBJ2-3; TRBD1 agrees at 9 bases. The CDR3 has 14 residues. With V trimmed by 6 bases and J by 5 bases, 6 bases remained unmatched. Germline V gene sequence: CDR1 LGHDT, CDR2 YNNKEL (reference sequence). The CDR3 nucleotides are TGTGCCAGCAGTTGGGGACAGGGAAAAGATACGCAGTATTTT. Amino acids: CASSWGQGKDTQYF.

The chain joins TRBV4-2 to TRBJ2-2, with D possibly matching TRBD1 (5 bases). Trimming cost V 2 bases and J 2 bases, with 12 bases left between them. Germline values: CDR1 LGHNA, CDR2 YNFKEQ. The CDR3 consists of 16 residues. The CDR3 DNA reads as TGTGCCAGCAGCCAAAACTTTGACAGAAACACCGGGGAGCTGTTTTTT. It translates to CASSQNFDRNTGELFF.

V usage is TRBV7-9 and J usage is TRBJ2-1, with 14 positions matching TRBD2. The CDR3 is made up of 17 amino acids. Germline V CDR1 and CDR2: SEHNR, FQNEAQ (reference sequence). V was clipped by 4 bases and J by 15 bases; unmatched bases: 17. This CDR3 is CASSSTVGTSGSEGRFF. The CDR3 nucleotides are TGTGCCAGCAGCTCGACTGTAGGGACTAGCGGGAGTGAAGGTCGGTTCTTC.

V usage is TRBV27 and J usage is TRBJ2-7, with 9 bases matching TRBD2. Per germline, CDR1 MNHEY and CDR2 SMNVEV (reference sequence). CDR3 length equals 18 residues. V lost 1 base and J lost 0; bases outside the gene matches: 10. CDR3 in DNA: TGTGCCAGCAGTTTATTGCCCCGACTAGCGGAGAGCTCCTACGAGCAGTACTTC. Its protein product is CASSLLPRLAESSYEQYF.

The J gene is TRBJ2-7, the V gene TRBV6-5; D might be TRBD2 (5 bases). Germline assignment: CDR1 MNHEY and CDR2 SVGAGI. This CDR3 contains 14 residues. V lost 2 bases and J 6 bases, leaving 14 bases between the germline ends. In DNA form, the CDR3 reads TGTGCCAGCAGTTACCTCGCAGGAGGAGTCGAGCAGTACTTC. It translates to CASSYLAGGVEQYF.

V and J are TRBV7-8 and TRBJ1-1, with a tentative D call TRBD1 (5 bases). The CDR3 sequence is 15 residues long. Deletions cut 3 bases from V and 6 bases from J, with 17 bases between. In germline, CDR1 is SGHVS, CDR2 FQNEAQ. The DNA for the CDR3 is TGTGCCAGCAGCTTCCAGGGTGTGAAAGCCTCTGAAGCTTTCTTT. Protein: CASSFQGVKASEAFF.

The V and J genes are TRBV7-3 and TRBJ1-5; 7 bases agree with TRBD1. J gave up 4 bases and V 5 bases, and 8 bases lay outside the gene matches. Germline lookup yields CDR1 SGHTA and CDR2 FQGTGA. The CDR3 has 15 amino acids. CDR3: CASSPTGDINQPQHF. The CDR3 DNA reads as TGTGCCAGCAGCCCTACAGGGGATATTAATCAGCCCCAGCATTTT.

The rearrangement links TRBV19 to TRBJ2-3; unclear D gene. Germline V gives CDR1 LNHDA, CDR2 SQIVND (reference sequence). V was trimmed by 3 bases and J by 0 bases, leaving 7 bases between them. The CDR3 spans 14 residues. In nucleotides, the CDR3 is TGTGCCAGTAGTATTATCTTTAGCACAGATACGCAGTATTTT. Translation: CASSIIFSTDTQYF.

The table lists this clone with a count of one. The CDR3 DNA follows: TGTGCCAGCAGCCCCCAACCCGCAGGTACGCAGTATTTT. It specifies CASSPQPAGTQYF. The rearrangement links TRBV9 to TRBJ2-3; D is undetermined. The V end was cut by 4 bases, the J end by 8 bases, with 14 bases between. The CDR3 spans 13 residues. Germline-derived CDR1 and CDR2 are SGDLS and YYNGEE.

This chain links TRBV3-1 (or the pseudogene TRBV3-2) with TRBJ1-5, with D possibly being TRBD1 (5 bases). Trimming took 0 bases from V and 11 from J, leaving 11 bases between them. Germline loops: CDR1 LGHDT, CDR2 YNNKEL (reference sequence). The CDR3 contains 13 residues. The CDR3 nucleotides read TGTGCCAGCAGCCAAGATACAGGCCGGGCCCAGCATTTT. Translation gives CASSQDTGRAQHF.

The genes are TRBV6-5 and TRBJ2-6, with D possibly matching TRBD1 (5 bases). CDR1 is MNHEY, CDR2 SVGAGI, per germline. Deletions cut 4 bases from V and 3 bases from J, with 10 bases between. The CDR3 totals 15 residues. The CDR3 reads CASSLTQGGANVLTF. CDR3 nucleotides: TGTGCCAGCAGTTTAACCCAGGGTGGGGCCAACGTCCTGACTTTC.

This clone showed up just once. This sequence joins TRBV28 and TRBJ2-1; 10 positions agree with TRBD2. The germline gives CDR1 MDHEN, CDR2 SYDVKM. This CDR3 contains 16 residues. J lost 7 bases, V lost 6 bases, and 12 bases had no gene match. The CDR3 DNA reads TGTGCCAGCAGGGCTAGCGGGAGCGAGAGTTATAATGAGCAGTTCTTC. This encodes CASRASGSESYNEQFF.

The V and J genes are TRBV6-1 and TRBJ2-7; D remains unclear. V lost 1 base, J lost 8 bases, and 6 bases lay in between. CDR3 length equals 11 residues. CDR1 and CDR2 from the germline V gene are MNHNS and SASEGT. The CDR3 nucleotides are TGTGCCAGCAGTGAAGACAGCAAGCAGTACTTC. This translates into CASSEDSKQYF.

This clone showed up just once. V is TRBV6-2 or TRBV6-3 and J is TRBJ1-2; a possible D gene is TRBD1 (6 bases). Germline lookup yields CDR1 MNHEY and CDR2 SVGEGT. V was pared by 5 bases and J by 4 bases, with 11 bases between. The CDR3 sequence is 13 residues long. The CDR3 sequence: CASSPGQSYGYTF. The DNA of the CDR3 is TGTGCCAGCAGTCCCGGACAGTCCTATGGCTACACCTTC.

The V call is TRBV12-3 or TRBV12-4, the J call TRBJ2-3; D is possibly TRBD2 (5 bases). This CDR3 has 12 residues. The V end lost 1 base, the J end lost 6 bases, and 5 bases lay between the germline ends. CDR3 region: CASSLGGDTQYF. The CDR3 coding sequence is TGTGCCAGCAGTTTAGGAGGGGATACGCAGTATTTT.

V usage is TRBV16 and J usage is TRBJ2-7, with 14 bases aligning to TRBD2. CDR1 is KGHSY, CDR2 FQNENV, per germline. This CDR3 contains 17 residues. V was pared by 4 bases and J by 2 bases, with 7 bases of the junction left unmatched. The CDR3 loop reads CASSPPGLAGATYEQYF. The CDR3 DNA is TGTGCCAGCAGCCCCCCGGGACTAGCGGGAGCTACCTACGAGCAGTACTTC. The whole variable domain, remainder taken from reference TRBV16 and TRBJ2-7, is GEEVAQTPKHLVRGEGQKAKLYCAPIKGHSYVFWYQQVLKNEFKFLISFQNENVFDETGMPKERFSAKCLPNSPCSLEIQATKLEDSAVYFCASSPPGLAGATYEQYFGPGTRLTVT.

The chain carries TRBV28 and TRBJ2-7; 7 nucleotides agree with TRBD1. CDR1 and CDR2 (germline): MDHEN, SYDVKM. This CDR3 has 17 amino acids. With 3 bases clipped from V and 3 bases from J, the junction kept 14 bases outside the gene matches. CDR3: CASSLVGAWDSNYEQYF. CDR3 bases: TGTGCCAGCAGTTTGGTCGGTGCGTGGGACAGCAACTACGAGCAGTACTTC.

DNA of the CDR3: TGCGCCAGCAGGCCCCAGGGGGCGCGGGACACCGGGGAGCTGTTTTTT. Protein product: CASRPQGARDTGELFF. V usage is TRBV4-3 and J usage is TRBJ2-2, with TRBD1 identical over 8 bases. J lost 3 bases, V lost 6 bases, and 9 bases had no gene match. The CDR3 spans 16 residues. Germline CDR1 reads LGHNA; CDR2 reads YSLEER.

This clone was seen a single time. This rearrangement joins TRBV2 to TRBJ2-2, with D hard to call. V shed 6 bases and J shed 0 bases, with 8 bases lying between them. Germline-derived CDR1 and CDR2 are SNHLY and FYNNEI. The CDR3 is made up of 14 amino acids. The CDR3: CASSATTNTGELFF. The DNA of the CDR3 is TGTGCCAGCAGCGCCACAACGAACACCGGGGAGCTGTTTTTT.

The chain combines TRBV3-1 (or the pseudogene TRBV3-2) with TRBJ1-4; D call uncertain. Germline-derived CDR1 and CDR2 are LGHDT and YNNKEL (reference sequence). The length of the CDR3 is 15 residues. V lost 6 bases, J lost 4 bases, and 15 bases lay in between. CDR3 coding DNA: TGTGCCAGCAGTTCCAGGACCGACTATAATGAAAAACTGTTTTTT. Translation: CASSSRTDYNEKLFF.